This T cell receptor beta chain came from a study of blood T cell repertoires in COVID-19. Study information: The United States, Italy and Spain were the sources of the acute and convalescent COVID-19 samples. In each case, the material was cDNA or gDNA derived from T cells, B-cell-depleted T cells, or PBMCs.

Under the authors' procedure: Researchers report that nucleated cell counts were estimated from reference gene primer amplification. This table comes from immunoSEQ multiplex PCR, and its TCRdb copy is limited to in-frame clones, with some not included. Clone size and the V and J calls come from that table; the DNA yielded D and trimming. The sample carries approximately 110,000 clones, approximately 81% recorded once. Trimming pared 7 bases from V and 2 bases from J, leaving 15 bases between. Germline V lookup: CDR1 MNHEY, CDR2 SVGAGI. The CDR3 spans 15 residues. The chain links TRBV6-5 to TRBJ1-5; D ambiguous. Sequencing was done on a sample of peripheral blood. The receptor comes from a human donor in a cohort sampled during active COVID-19. CDR3 protein: CASTKFGEGNQPQHF. The CDR3 region has the DNA TGTGCCAGCACTAAGTTTGGTGAGGGCAATCAGCCCCAGCATTTT.